This T cell receptor beta chain was recovered during a study of cytomegalovirus exposure and HLA in healthy donors (dated 2017 in TCRdb). About the full investigation: A later analysis indicated that the 130 or so validation repertoires were generated on the platform also employed for the approximately 690 repertoires of the first cohort. The study aimed to test whether cataloging public T cell receptors could reveal signatures of past pathogen exposure. Besides the first cohort of hundreds of subjects, a separate validation cohort made up of about 120 different subjects was used. High-throughput TCR immunosequencing, statistical association of individual TCRs with disease status, and machine learning were combined to predict cytomegalovirus infection status. Points the paper makes about the study in general: In vitro tests confirmed that a few of the cytomegalovirus-associated TCR beta chains recognize cytomegalovirus antigens. A later analysis lacked HLA typing for the validation cohort, so it scored co-occurrence in that cohort across all 120 repertoires. Across donors, most TCR sequences were observed very rarely, whereas some public TCRs were present in many individuals. Of the cluster scores, roughly 95% were above 0 in a later analysis, which found that TCRs clustered in the first cohort also tended to co-occur in the 120 or so validation repertoires. The authors suggested that the approach could potentially be generalized to other disease states and immunological phenotypes. Cytomegalovirus status was reported to be diagnosed by the classifier with high specificity and sensitivity in both the original and validation cohorts. The study listed 150 to 200 TCR beta chains as associated with cytomegalovirus.

Donors formed part of the validation cohort, which comprised fewer than 150 subjects and was distinct from the first cohort of 550 to 850 subjects. Library prep was done by the immunoSEQ multiplex PCR assay. For the original study's pipeline: A statistical classification framework was developed to diagnose cytomegalovirus status using the catalog of TCR beta chain sequences. Sourced from immuneACCESS, this table was stored by TCRdb with only in-frame sequences that have V and J called. A share of the clones is absent; for the studies checked, an unresolved V gene accounts for under half, and the remainder has no known explanation. V and J calls and clone size are those listed in that table; D and trimming were worked out from the DNA. A total of about 200,000 clones appear in this sample, roughly 82% of them only once. The ten largest clones add up to roughly an eighth of the sample. In the case of this clone: Its binding antigen is unknown. Per-nucleotide qualities are absent, and no much larger clonotype sits a single base away.

The germline V gene specifies MDHEN as CDR1 and SYDVKM as CDR2. Taken from cysteine to phenylalanine, the CDR3 has 11 residues. Here the CDR3 DNA is all that survives: 33 bases in frame from base 1. The sample consisted of PBMCs. The source is a woman under 40 in good health and CMV-seropositive. Recombination joined TRBV28 with TRBJ1-1; a confident D gene designation cannot be given. The CDR3 reads CESGRHTEAFF. The DNA sequence is TGTGAATCAGGCCGTCACACTGAAGCTTTCTTT.